This T cell receptor (beta chain) originates from a study of T cell responses to AZD1222 COVID-19 vaccine. Study-level findings and limits: Spike-specific TCR depth and breadth grew after two AZD1222 doses. Vaccine-associated CD4 TCRs spanned spike, dominant at 160-218 and 743-854. Donors skewed white British and female; clonal diversity was possibly underestimated.

Second-dose intervals near 4 or 12 weeks were combined. This clone was picked up one time. The antigen remains unidentified. The germline V gene has CDR1 SGHAT and CDR2 FQNNGV. The J segment lost 7 bases and the V segment lost 1 base, leaving 8 bases of the junction unmatched. The CDR3 covers 16 residues. This table comes from immunoSEQ multiplex PCR, and its TCRdb copy is limited to in-frame clones, with some not included. Of some 250,000 clones in the sample, 94% were seen once. Sequences were derived from peripheral blood, sampled 28 days after the second AZD1222 dose. The TCR sequence derives from an adult who received the AZD1222 COVID-19 vaccine. The chain couples TRBV11-2 to TRBJ2-7, with 12 bases that match TRBD1. CDR3 in DNA: TGTGCCAGCAGCTTAGCCCGGGGACAGGGGGCACGAGAGCAGTACTTC. Translating it yields CASSLARGQGAREQYF.